This T cell receptor (beta chain) was found in a study of shared clonotypes between healthy human individuals. The CDR3 is 16 residues long. Deletions cut 5 bases from V and 0 bases from J, with 11 bases between. The germline V gene encodes CDR1 SGHTA and CDR2 FQGNSA. The assay was immunoSEQ multiplex PCR, and TCRdb's table has in-frame clones only and misses some. Found here are 550,000 to 800,000 clones, approximately 74% of them singletons; the top ten hold 1.5% to 2%. The sequenced sample consisted of memory CD4+ T cells sorted from blood. Subset given: CD45RA-negative fraction. V gene TRBV7-2 combines with J gene TRBJ2-6; D ambiguous. The receptor was isolated from a woman aged 25 to 39 in good health. In nucleotides, the CDR3 is TGTGCCAGCAGCCCCTTCCTGAGCTCTGGGGCCAACGTCCTGACTTTC. This sequence encodes CASSPFLSSGANVLTF.